One T cell receptor beta chain is described in this entry. The sample originates from a study of blood T cell repertoires in COVID-19. Overall study context: PBMCs, B-cell-depleted T cells, or T cells were the source of the cDNA or gDNA that made up the material.

V lost 5 bases and J lost 13; bases outside the gene matches: 13. Per the germline V gene, CDR1 is SGHNT and CDR2 is YENEEA. The CDR3 contains 13 residues. Generated by immunoSEQ multiplex PCR, the TCRdb table keeps only in-frame clones and is missing some. This table holds 150,000 to 200,000 clones, approximately 86% found once. V and J are TRBV11-3 and TRBJ2-5, with TRBD1 matching 7 bases. This clonotype originated in a man in his fifties or sixties with acute or convalescent COVID-19. Source material: peripheral blood. The CDR3 DNA follows: TGTGCCAGCAGCATTGGACGGGACAGTAGTCCGTACTTC. It encodes CASSIGRDSSPYF.